This is a list of T cell receptor beta chains from one sample in a study of shared clonotypes between healthy human individuals. Sequenced by immunoSEQ multiplex PCR; TCRdb stores in-frame clones only, minus some. The sample records 2 million to 2.5 million clones, around 90% being singletons. The material sequenced was naive CD4+ T cells from PBMCs. These receptors originate from a man between 18 and 29 years old in good health. Some clones in this sample may be carry-over from other donors' samples. CDR3s include the opening cysteine and the closing phenylalanine or tryptophan. The D gene is left open where the match is weak. The size of a clone is reported for some rows only, either as once, few or many, or as a class for expanded clones.

clone size: .; V gene: TRBV5-1; D gene: .; J gene: TRBJ2-5; CDR3 protein: CASSLGDQETQYF; CDR3 DNA: TGCGCCAGCAGCTTGGGTGACCAAGAGACCCAGTACTTC
clone size: .; V gene: TRBV5-1; D gene: .; J gene: TRBJ2-2; CDR3 protein: CASSLVQGTGELFF; CDR3 DNA: TGCGCCAGCAGCTTGGTGCAGGGTACCGGGGAGCTGTTTTTT
clone size: .; V gene: TRBV7-3; D gene: TRBD2; J gene: TRBJ2-1; CDR3 protein: CASSTGTSPYNEQFF; CDR3 DNA: TGTGCCAGCAGCACCGGGACTAGCCCCTACAATGAGCAGTTCTTC
clone size: once; V gene: TRBV6-5; D gene: .; J gene: TRBJ2-7; CDR3 protein: CASQGSSYEQYF; CDR3 DNA: TGTGCCAGCCAAGGGAGCTCCTACGAGCAGTACTTC
clone size: once; V gene: TRBV15; D gene: TRBD2; J gene: TRBJ2-1; CDR3 protein: CATSRDRDPGGEQFF; CDR3 DNA: TGTGCCACCAGCAGAGATCGAGATCCGGGAGGTGAGCAGTTCTTC
clone size: .; V gene: TRBV6-5; D gene: TRBD2; J gene: TRBJ2-5; CDR3 protein: CASSRSGSGETQYF; CDR3 DNA: TGTGCCAGCAGCAGGAGCGGGAGCGGGGAGACCCAGTACTTC
clone size: .; V gene: TRBV11-2; D gene: .; J gene: TRBJ2-7; CDR3 protein: CASSETYEQYF; CDR3 DNA: TGTGCCAGCAGCGAGACATACGAGCAGTACTTC
clone size: .; V gene: TRBV5-1; D gene: .; J gene: TRBJ2-5; CDR3 protein: CASSSAGAGGRGTQYF; CDR3 DNA: TGCGCCAGCAGCTCGGCCGGAGCCGGAGGCCGGGGGACCCAGTACTTC
clone size: .; V gene: TRBV21-1; D gene: .; J gene: TRBJ2-2; CDR3 protein: CASSKASGRGIVGELFF; CDR3 DNA: TGTGCCAGCAGCAAAGCCTCGGGCAGGGGGATCGTCGGGGAGCTGTTTTTT
clone size: .; V gene: TRBV7-2; D gene: TRBD1; J gene: TRBJ1-2; CDR3 protein: CASSLVFRDRNYGYTF; CDR3 DNA: TGTGCCAGCAGCTTAGTCTTCCGGGACAGAAACTATGGCTACACCTTC
clone size: .; V gene: TRBV28; D gene: .; J gene: TRBJ2-1; CDR3 protein: CASRKDSNYNEQFF; CDR3 DNA: TGTGCCAGCAGGAAAGACAGTAACTACAATGAGCAGTTCTTC
clone size: .; V gene: TRBV7-9; D gene: .; J gene: TRBJ2-3; CDR3 protein: CASSQSGADTQYF; CDR3 DNA: TGTGCCAGCAGCCAATCAGGGGCAGATACGCAGTATTTT
clone size: once; V gene: TRBV4-3; D gene: TRBD2; J gene: TRBJ2-1; CDR3 protein: CASSQEGTRRRDEQFF; CDR3 DNA: TGCGCCAGCAGCCAGGAGGGGACTAGAAGGAGGGATGAGCAGTTCTTC
clone size: once; V gene: TRBV11-2; D gene: .; J gene: TRBJ2-4; CDR3 protein: CASSREGTGLAKNIQYF; CDR3 DNA: TGTGCCAGCAGCCGGGAGGGGACAGGGCTAGCCAAAAACATTCAGTACTTC
clone size: few; V gene: TRBV29-1; D gene: .; J gene: TRBJ1-1; CDR3 protein: CSVGGLNKDSGAFF; CDR3 DNA: TGCAGCGTTGGAGGGCTTAACAAGGACTCGGGAGCTTTCTTT
clone size: .; V gene: TRBV30; D gene: .; J gene: TRBJ1-2; CDR3 protein: CAWNPTGLTTGGYTF; CDR3 DNA: TGTGCCTGGAACCCGACGGGACTCACAACCGGTGGCTACACCTTC
clone size: .; V gene: TRBV10-3; D gene: .; J gene: TRBJ2-7; CDR3 protein: CAISTGPYEQYF; CDR3 DNA: TGTGCCATCAGTACTGGTCCCTACGAGCAGTACTTC
clone size: .; V gene: TRBV28; D gene: TRBD1; J gene: TRBJ1-2; CDR3 protein: CASSLGGGQHFNYGYTF; CDR3 DNA: TGTGCCAGCAGCCTGGGAGGGGGACAGCATTTTAACTATGGCTACACCTTC
clone size: .; V gene: TRBV6-6; D gene: .; J gene: TRBJ2-2; CDR3 protein: CASSQSGNTGELFF; CDR3 DNA: TGTGCCAGCAGTCAAAGCGGGAACACCGGGGAGCTGTTTTTT
clone size: once; V gene: TRBV27; D gene: TRBD2; J gene: TRBJ2-1; CDR3 protein: CASSSPEGGRLISGRYNEQFF; CDR3 DNA: TGTGCCAGCAGTTCCCCGGAGGGGGGGCGCTTGATTAGCGGGAGGTACAATGAGCAGTTCTTC
clone size: .; V gene: TRBV19; D gene: .; J gene: TRBJ2-3; CDR3 protein: CASTRRGHRDTQYF; CDR3 DNA: TGTGCCAGTACCCGGAGGGGGCACAGGGATACGCAGTATTTT
clone size: .; V gene: TRBV9; D gene: .; J gene: TRBJ2-3; CDR3 protein: CASSALPPQGFGTDTQYF; CDR3 DNA: TGTGCCAGCAGCGCCCTTCCGCCCCAGGGGTTTGGCACAGATACGCAGTATTTT
clone size: .; V gene: TRBV6-5; D gene: TRBD1; J gene: TRBJ2-2; CDR3 protein: CASKGQHRAGELFF; CDR3 DNA: TGTGCCTCCAAGGGACAGCACCGTGCCGGGGAGCTGTTTTTT
clone size: .; V gene: TRBV19; D gene: TRBD2; J gene: TRBJ2-2; CDR3 protein: CASSITSGDTGELFF; CDR3 DNA: TGTGCCAGTAGTATAACTAGCGGTGACACCGGGGAGCTGTTTTTT
clone size: .; V gene: TRBV11-2; D gene: .; J gene: TRBJ1-1; CDR3 protein: CASSLIRGETEAFF; CDR3 DNA: TGTGCCAGCAGCTTGATTCGGGGGGAAACTGAAGCTTTCTTT
clone size: .; V gene: TRBV7-3; D gene: TRBD2; J gene: TRBJ2-3; CDR3 protein: CASSLAGGSLNTDTQYF; CDR3 DNA: TGTGCCAGCAGCTTAGCGGGGGGGTCCCTAAACACAGATACGCAGTATTTT
clone size: .; V gene: TRBV6-6; D gene: .; J gene: TRBJ2-1; CDR3 protein: CASSYSARSSYNEQFF; CDR3 DNA: TGTGCCAGCAGTTACTCTGCGCGGAGCTCCTACAATGAGCAGTTCTTC
clone size: .; V gene: TRBV28; D gene: .; J gene: TRBJ2-1; CDR3 protein: CASSPVGSYNEQFF; CDR3 DNA: TGTGCCAGCAGTCCTGTCGGCTCCTACAATGAGCAGTTCTTC
clone size: .; V gene: TRBV19; D gene: TRBD1; J gene: TRBJ2-6; CDR3 protein: CASSIGQASVGANVLTF; CDR3 DNA: TGTGCCAGTAGTATTGGACAGGCGTCTGTGGGGGCCAACGTCCTGACTTTC
clone size: .; V gene: TRBV27; D gene: .; J gene: TRBJ1-1; CDR3 protein: CASSLYVGVNTEAFF; CDR3 DNA: TGTGCCAGCAGTTTATACGTTGGGGTGAACACTGAAGCTTTCTTT
clone size: .; V gene: TRBV23-1; D gene: .; J gene: TRBJ2-2; CDR3 protein: CASSQFGDTYHTTGELFF; CDR3 DNA: TGCGCCAGCAGTCAATTCGGGGACACCTATCATACAACCGGGGAGCTGTTTTTT
clone size: .; V gene: TRBV6-1; D gene: TRBD1; J gene: TRBJ1-2; CDR3 protein: CASSSSRGRRGYTF; CDR3 DNA: TGTGCCAGCAGCTCCTCCAGGGGGCGTCGGGGCTACACCTTC
clone size: .; V gene: TRBV29-1; D gene: .; J gene: TRBJ2-5; CDR3 protein: CSVQYSDQETQYF; CDR3 DNA: TGCAGCGTTCAGTATAGCGACCAAGAGACCCAGTACTTC
clone size: .; V gene: TRBV5-8; D gene: .; J gene: TRBJ2-5; CDR3 protein: CASSPPRGLVQETQYF; CDR3 DNA: TGTGCCAGCAGCCCGCCTCGGGGGTTGGTCCAAGAGACCCAGTACTTC
clone size: .; V gene: TRBV7-9; D gene: .; J gene: TRBJ1-2; CDR3 protein: CASSFEGRGGYTF; CDR3 DNA: TGTGCCAGCAGCTTCGAGGGGAGGGGTGGCTACACCTTC
clone size: .; V gene: TRBV19; D gene: TRBD1; J gene: TRBJ1-5; CDR3 protein: CASSIRHRGGNQPQHF; CDR3 DNA: TGTGCCAGTAGTATCCGTCACAGGGGAGGCAATCAGCCCCAGCATTTT
clone size: .; V gene: TRBV9; D gene: TRBD2; J gene: TRBJ2-3; CDR3 protein: CASSVPREGADTQYF; CDR3 DNA: TGTGCCAGCAGCGTACCGCGGGAGGGAGCAGATACGCAGTATTTT
clone size: once; V gene: TRBV28; D gene: .; J gene: TRBJ1-5; CDR3 protein: CASLYIRGDQPQHF; CDR3 DNA: TGTGCCAGTCTTTACATTAGGGGGGATCAGCCTCAGCATTTT
clone size: .; V gene: TRBV7-2; D gene: .; J gene: TRBJ2-3; CDR3 protein: CASSSYSLGTDTQYF; CDR3 DNA: TGTGCCAGCAGCTCCTACTCCTTAGGGACAGATACGCAGTATTTT
clone size: .; V gene: TRBV9; D gene: TRBD2; J gene: TRBJ2-7; CDR3 protein: CASSVGPTGGYEQYF; CDR3 DNA: TGTGCCAGCAGCGTAGGACCGACGGGAGGCTACGAGCAGTACTTC
clone size: .; V gene: TRBV7-9; D gene: .; J gene: TRBJ2-5; CDR3 protein: CASSLFGAETQYF; CDR3 DNA: TGTGCCAGCAGCTTATTTGGAGCCGAGACCCAGTACTTC
clone size: .; V gene: TRBV30; D gene: .; J gene: TRBJ1-1; CDR3 protein: CAWTGGSENTEAFF; CDR3 DNA: TGTGCCTGGACCGGGGGTTCTGAGAACACTGAAGCTTTCTTT
clone size: .; V gene: TRBV5-1; D gene: .; J gene: TRBJ2-3; CDR3 protein: CASSLAGDHTDTQYF; CDR3 DNA: TGCGCCAGCAGCTTGGCGGGGGACCACACAGATACGCAGTATTTT
clone size: few; V gene: TRBV7-9; D gene: .; J gene: TRBJ1-1; CDR3 protein: CASSPRVRNTEAFF; CDR3 DNA: TGTGCCAGCAGCCCGAGGGTGCGAAACACTGAAGCTTTCTTT
clone size: .; V gene: TRBV5-8; D gene: TRBD1; J gene: TRBJ1-3; CDR3 protein: CASSGGTGLGNTIYF; CDR3 DNA: TGTGCCAGCAGCGGGGGGACAGGGCTTGGAAACACCATATATTTT
clone size: .; V gene: TRBV5-5; D gene: .; J gene: TRBJ1-3; CDR3 protein: CASSLYIVDTIYF; CDR3 DNA: TGTGCCAGCAGCTTGTATATAGTAGACACCATATATTTT
clone size: .; V gene: TRBV5-1; D gene: TRBD1; J gene: TRBJ2-2; CDR3 protein: CASSSGQGSAGELFF; CDR3 DNA: TGCGCCAGCAGCTCCGGACAGGGCTCGGCCGGGGAGCTGTTTTTT
clone size: .; V gene: TRBV29-1; D gene: .; J gene: TRBJ1-2; CDR3 protein: CSVTGLPSGEGYTF; CDR3 DNA: TGCAGCGTCACCGGACTGCCTTCGGGAGAGGGCTACACCTTC
clone size: .; V gene: TRBV5-1; D gene: TRBD2; J gene: TRBJ2-1; CDR3 protein: CASSLLGTRVNNEQFF; CDR3 DNA: TGCGCCAGCAGCTTGTTAGGGACTAGAGTAAACAATGAGCAGTTCTTC
clone size: .; V gene: TRBV12-5; D gene: TRBD2; J gene: TRBJ2-2; CDR3 protein: CASGEGLARTGELFF; CDR3 DNA: TGTGCTAGTGGTGAGGGACTAGCAAGGACCGGGGAGCTGTTTTTT
clone size: .; V gene: TRBV10-3; D gene: .; J gene: TRBJ2-7; CDR3 protein: CAISDNRLNYEQYF; CDR3 DNA: TGTGCCATCAGCGACAACAGACTGAACTACGAGCAGTACTTC
clone size: .; V gene: TRBV11-3; D gene: .; J gene: TRBJ1-1; CDR3 protein: CASSLGFRDGTEAFF; CDR3 DNA: TGTGCCAGCAGCTTAGGGTTTAGGGATGGCACTGAAGCTTTCTTT
clone size: .; V gene: TRBV21-1; D gene: .; J gene: TRBJ2-7; CDR3 protein: CASSNYFYEQYF; CDR3 DNA: TGTGCCAGCAGCAATTACTTCTACGAGCAGTACTTC
clone size: once; V gene: TRBV11-2; D gene: TRBD2; J gene: TRBJ2-1; CDR3 protein: CASSSLLSGRGYNEQFF; CDR3 DNA: TGTGCCAGCAGCTCCTTGCTCAGCGGGAGGGGCTACAATGAGCAGTTCTTC
clone size: .; V gene: TRBV5-1; D gene: .; J gene: TRBJ2-3; CDR3 protein: CASSQEGPDTQYF; CDR3 DNA: TGCGCCAGCAGCCAGGAGGGCCCAGATACGCAGTATTTT
clone size: .; V gene: TRBV30; D gene: .; J gene: TRBJ2-7; CDR3 protein: CAWSRGFESYEQYF; CDR3 DNA: TGTGCCTGGTCCCGAGGCTTTGAGAGCTACGAGCAGTACTTC